This TCR beta chain was documented in a study of blood T cell repertoires in COVID-19. Looking at the study overall: Donors in the United States, Italy and Spain gave samples during acute or convalescent COVID-19. The cDNA or gDNA used as material had been derived from T cells, B-cell-depleted T cells, or PBMCs.

In the authors' workflow: Quantification of nucleated cells was approximated via reference gene primer amplification. Generated by immunoSEQ multiplex PCR, the TCRdb table keeps only in-frame clones and is missing some. For V, J and clone size, that table is used; D and trimming come from the DNA. The sample shows about 56,000 clones, 80% to 85% of them seen only once. The CDR3 consists of 13 residues. V lost 4 bases, J lost 4 bases, and 3 bases stayed unmatched. Germline V gene sequence: CDR1 SGHAT, CDR2 FQNNGV. Only a few counts were recorded for this clone. This receptor was taken from a woman of 80 years or more with acute or convalescent COVID-19. The rearrangement links TRBV11-2 to TRBJ1-2; TRBD1 matches 7 bases. The sample comprised peripheral blood. The DNA of the CDR3 is TGTGCCAGCAGCTCCGGGACAGCCTATGGCTACACCTTC. Protein product: CASSSGTAYGYTF.